Following are 29 T cell receptor beta chains from one sample sequenced in a study of radiotherapy plus CTLA-4 blockade in lung cancer. Sequenced by immunoSEQ multiplex PCR; TCRdb stores in-frame clones only, minus some. Here the sample spans roughly 92,000 clones, around 87% being singletons. The specimen comprised peripheral blood, sampled from a patient treated with radiotherapy plus ipilimumab. The receptors derive from a human donor with non-small cell lung cancer who had a partial response to radiotherapy plus ipilimumab.

The chain combines TRBV7-2 with TRBJ2-5; 7 bases align to TRBD2. The better agreement between TRBJ2-7 and the DNA end casts doubt on the J call. Germline CDR1 is SGHTA and CDR2 is FQGNSA. CDR3 size: 12 residues. CDR3 loop: CASSGTSDEQYF. The CDR3 nucleotides are TGTGCCAGCAGCGGTACTAGCGACGAGCAGTACTTC.

CDR3 amino acids: CASSSGGVAQETQYF. The CDR3 nucleotides are TGCGCCAGCAGCTCCGGAGGGGTGGCTCAAGAGACCCAGTACTTC. V usage is TRBV5-1 and J usage is TRBJ2-5; D may be TRBD2 (6 bases). CDR3 length: 15 amino acids. The V end was cut by 3 bases, the J end by 2 bases, with 14 bases between. Germline CDR1 reads SGHRS; CDR2 reads YFSETQ.

The chain is built from TRBV4-3 and TRBJ1-2, with 7 bases that match TRBD1. The CDR3 runs to 14 residues. The ends lost 4 bases at V and 7 bases at J; junction bases unmatched: 9. Germline V gives CDR1 LGHNA, CDR2 YSLEER. CDR3 coding DNA: TGCGCCAGCAGCCTCGGACAGGCCTGGGGTGGCTACACCTTC. This encodes CASSLGQAWGGYTF.

This chain links TRBV7-3 with TRBJ2-3; D may be TRBD2 (5 bases). The CDR3 runs to 16 residues. The germline V and J ends were trimmed by 2 bases and 2 bases, with 14 bases remaining between them. Looked up from germline, CDR1 is SGHTA and CDR2 is FQGTGA. The CDR3 is CASSLQVSSFTDTQYF. As DNA, the CDR3 is TGTGCCAGCAGCTTACAGGTTTCTAGCTTCACAGATACGCAGTATTTT.

The chain uses TRBV7-3 and TRBJ2-3; 7 bases agree with TRBD1. Germline V CDR1 and CDR2: SGHTA, FQGTGA. The trim removed 5 bases at V and 0 bases at J, leaving 5 bases unmatched. This CDR3 contains 15 residues. CDR3 loop: CASSPRGSSTDTQYF. CDR3 nucleotide sequence: TGTGCCAGCAGCCCCAGGGGGTCTAGCACAGATACGCAGTATTTT.

The gene calls are TRBV25-1 and TRBJ2-3, with 7 bases identical to TRBD2. In germline, CDR1 is MGHDK, CDR2 SYGVNS. With V trimmed by 2 bases and J by 2 bases, 1 base remained unmatched. The CDR3 length is 14 residues. CDR3 sequence: CASSELADTDTQYF. The CDR3 coding sequence is TGTGCCAGCAGTGAACTAGCGGACACAGATACGCAGTATTTT.

This clone was detected only a few times. The rearrangement joins TRBV7-2 to TRBJ2-7; D unresolved. The CDR3 has 11 residues. CDR1 and CDR2 (germline): SGHTA, FQGNSA. V was trimmed by 5 bases and J by 2 bases, leaving 4 bases between them. CDR3 protein: CASSATYEQYF. CDR3 sequence (DNA): TGTGCCAGCAGCGCGACCTACGAGCAGTACTTC.

This chain links TRBV28 with TRBJ1-6; D not certain. Trimming pared 5 bases from V and 9 bases from J, leaving 5 bases between. The CDR3 extends over 11 amino acids. Germline CDR1 is MDHEN and CDR2 is SYDVKM. CDR3 nucleotides: TGTGCCAGCAGTGCGGGTTCACCCCTCCACTTT. The encoded protein is CASSAGSPLHF.

The CDR3 DNA is TGTGCCAGCAGTCTGTCAACCGGGTCCTACGAGCAGTACGTC. Encoded protein: CASSLSTGSYEQYV. The chain carries TRBV27 and TRBJ2-7, with D hard to call. This CDR3 has 14 amino acids. V was pared by 5 bases and J by 1 base, with 12 bases between. In germline, CDR1 is MNHEY, CDR2 SMNVEV (reference sequence).

This clone was found a few times. The same CDR3 also results from other DNA sequences found in this sample. The CDR3: CASSLVGSRTDTQYF. In DNA, the CDR3 is TGTGCCAGCAGCTTAGTCGGGAGTAGGACAGATACGCAGTATTTT. This chain connects TRBV7-2 to TRBJ2-3; TRBD2 might be the D (6 bases). V was pared by 1 base and J by 3 bases, with 11 bases between. CDR1 is SGHTA and CDR2 is FQGNSA in the germline V gene. CDR3 size: 15 residues.

The gene calls are TRBV4-1 and TRBJ1-5, with TRBD1 matching 10 bases. Germline-derived CDR1 and CDR2 are MGHRA and YSYEKL. V trimming: 4 bases; J trimming: 0 bases; junction bases outside the gene matches: 6. The CDR3 consists of 17 residues. CDR3 protein: CASSLGRQGASNQPQHF. For the CDR3, the DNA is TGCGCCAGCAGCCTTGGTAGACAGGGGGCTAGCAATCAGCCCCAGCATTTT.

The rearrangement uses TRBV2 and TRBJ1-4, with D unclear. Germline CDR1 and CDR2: SNHLY and FYNNEI. The CDR3 runs 14 residues. Trimming removed 7 bases at V and 5 bases at J, with 14 bases between. CDR3 amino acids: CASTTQRENEKLFF. Here the CDR3 DNA reads TGTGCCAGCACCACCCAGCGCGAGAATGAAAAACTGTTTTTT.

The gene calls are TRBV9 and TRBJ1-1; maybe TRBD1 (5 bases). From germline, CDR1 is SGDLS and CDR2 YYNGEE. V lost 0 bases to trimming and J lost 4 bases, with 10 bases between them. The CDR3 totals 14 residues. In DNA, the CDR3 is TGTGCCAGCAGCGTAGATCCGGGGGGCACTGAAGCTTTCTTT. Translation gives CASSVDPGGTEAFF.

The V gene is TRBV4-2, the J gene TRBJ2-1; TRBD2 agrees at 10 bases. V shed 4 bases, J shed 2 bases, and the junction held 8 bases outside the gene matches. CDR3 length: 17 amino acids. In germline, CDR1 is LGHNA, CDR2 YNFKEQ. The CDR3 nucleotides are TGTGCCAGCAGCCCGACTAGCGGGTCCAATGCCTACAATGAGCAGTTCTTC. It yields the protein CASSPTSGSNAYNEQFF.

The chain couples TRBV27 to TRBJ1-1, with a weak D call TRBD1 (5 bases). This CDR3 spans 14 amino acids. V was cut by 6 bases and J by 4 bases, with 15 bases left in between. Germline CDR1 reads MNHEY; CDR2 reads SMNVEV (reference sequence). The CDR3 nucleotides are TGTGCCAGCAGCCCCCTTGCGGGGGGCACTGAAGCTTTCTTT. This sequence encodes CASSPLAGGTEAFF.

CDR3 DNA sequence: TGTGCCATCTCAGGGTCCCACAATGAGCAGTTCTTC. Its translation is CAISGSHNEQFF. The chain has TRBV10-3 and TRBJ2-1, with D maybe TRBD1 (5 bases). The germline V and J ends were trimmed by 8 bases and 5 bases, with 10 bases remaining between them. The CDR3 runs 12 residues. The germline gives CDR1 ENHRY, CDR2 SYGVKD.

The chain recombines TRBV19 with TRBJ2-5, with 12 positions matching TRBD1. The CDR3 length is 15 residues. V shed 5 bases and J 4 bases; nucleotides not matched to a gene: 5. The germline gives CDR1 LNHDA, CDR2 SQIVND (reference sequence). CDR3 nucleotides: TGTGCCAGTAGTTCCGGGACAGGGGGCACAGAGACCCAGTACTTC. It codes for CASSSGTGGTETQYF. Together with reference TRBV19 and TRBJ2-5, the CDR3 gives the full variable domain: DGGITQSPKYLFRKEGQNVTLSCEQNLNHDAMYWYRQDPGQGLRLIYYSQIVNDFQKGDIAEGYSVSREKKESFPLTVTSAQKNPTAFYLCASSSGTGGTETQYFGPGTRLLVL.

J is TRBJ2-7 and V is TRBV15; the D gene is possibly TRBD1 (6 bases). V lost 4 bases to trimming and J lost 3 bases, with 19 bases between them. CDR3 length equals 16 residues. Germline CDR1 and CDR2: LNHNV and YYDKDF (reference sequence). The CDR3 is CATSNPYLQGNYEQYF. For the CDR3, the DNA is TGTGCCACCAGCAACCCCTATTTACAGGGTAACTACGAGCAGTACTTC.

The CDR3 region is CASSQSGGNEQFF. Here the CDR3 DNA reads TGTGCCAGCAGCCAAAGCGGTGGCAATGAGCAGTTCTTC. The genes are TRBV14 and TRBJ2-1, with TRBD2 as a possible D gene (5 bases). V was pared by 2 bases and J by 6 bases, with 8 bases between. Germline V gene lookup returns CDR1 SGHDN and CDR2 FVKESK. The CDR3 sequence is 13 residues long.

The rearrangement links TRBV4-2 to TRBJ1-5; D ambiguous. Germline V gives CDR1 LGHNA, CDR2 YNFKEQ. The CDR3 has 14 residues. V gave up 0 bases and J gave up 4 bases, with 7 bases separating them. The CDR3 coding sequence is TGTGCCAGCAGCCAAGAGGGAGGGAATCAGCCCCAGCATTTT. Its protein product is CASSQEGGNQPQHF.

The V and J genes are TRBV6-1 and TRBJ2-1, with D tentatively TRBD2 (5 bases). V was trimmed by 0 bases and J by 0 bases, leaving 18 bases between them. The CDR3 is 19 residues long. Germline lookup yields CDR1 MNHNS and CDR2 SASEGT. In DNA, the CDR3 is TGTGCCAGCAGTGAAGCCTCGGCTGGAGGCCCCCTCTCCTACAATGAGCAGTTCTTC. It translates to CASSEASAGGPLSYNEQFF.

The chain uses TRBV9 and TRBJ2-3; D gene uncertain. Deletions cut 0 bases from V and 0 bases from J, with 5 bases between. Germline V gene lookup returns CDR1 SGDLS and CDR2 YYNGEE. This CDR3 region has 14 residues. CDR3 sequence (DNA): TGTGCCAGCAGCGTAGGAACTAGCACAGATACGCAGTATTTT. Encoded protein: CASSVGTSTDTQYF. The variable domain in full, with the rest retrieved from reference TRBV9 and TRBJ2-3, is DSGVTQTPKHLITATGQRVTLRCSPRSGDLSVYWYQQSLDQGLQFLIQYYNGEERAKGNILERFSAQQFPDLHSELNLSSLELGDSALYFCASSVGTSTDTQYFGPGTRLTVL.

The chain recombines TRBV28 with TRBJ1-4; 8 bases fit TRBD1. This CDR3 region has 18 residues. Per the germline V gene, CDR1 is MDHEN and CDR2 is SYDVKM. Trimming removed 6 bases from V and 4 bases from J; junction bases left unmatched: 16. The CDR3 sequence: CASSSLQGAVGGNEKLFF. The CDR3 nucleotides are TGTGCCAGCAGCTCCCTTCAGGGGGCCGTGGGGGGTAATGAAAAACTGTTTTTT.

The J gene is TRBJ2-2, the V gene TRBV9, with D uncertain. The CDR3 loop spans 12 amino acids. V lost 2 bases, J lost 4 bases, and 3 bases lay in between. Germline CDR1 and CDR2: SGDLS and YYNGEE. In nucleotides, the CDR3 is TGTGCCAGCAGCGTCCTCACCGGGGAGCTGTTTTTT. It is translated as CASSVLTGELFF.

The V call is TRBV30, the J call TRBJ1-2; the match to TRBD1 covers 7 bases. Germline trimming cut 1 base from V and 6 bases from J; bases unmatched to any gene: 8. CDR3 size: 14 residues. Germline V gives CDR1 GTSNPN, CDR2 SVGIG (reference sequence). The DNA of the CDR3 is TGTGCCTGGAGTGATCAAGCCGGGACAGATGGCTACACCTTC. As protein: CAWSDQAGTDGYTF.

The genes are TRBV7-2 and TRBJ1-1, with D uncertain. The V end lost 5 bases, the J end lost 1 base, and 14 bases lay between the germline ends. In germline, CDR1 is SGHTA, CDR2 FQGNSA. There are 15 residues in the CDR3. CDR3 protein: CASSPPPAGNTEAFF. DNA for the CDR3: TGTGCCAGCAGCCCCCCACCGGCAGGGAACACTGAAGCTTTCTTT.

This clone was seen only once. The chain uses TRBV6-1 and TRBJ1-4; 7 bases are shared with TRBD1. Trimming at V came to 7 bases and at J to 6 bases, leaving 8 bases not matched to a gene. This CDR3 has 14 residues. The germline gives CDR1 MNHNS, CDR2 SASEGT. CDR3 loop: CASTTTGSDEKLFF. In nucleotides, the CDR3 is TGTGCCAGCACCACGACAGGGTCGGATGAAAAACTGTTTTTT.

This chain uses TRBV4-3 with TRBJ1-3; D unresolved. Germline V gives CDR1 LGHNA, CDR2 YSLEER. This CDR3 is 15 amino acids long. The germline V and J ends were trimmed by 0 bases and 0 bases, with 6 bases remaining between them. This CDR3 reads CASSQDFISGNTIYF. The CDR3 region has the DNA TGCGCCAGCAGCCAAGACTTTATCTCTGGAAACACCATATATTTT.

The gene calls are TRBV9 and TRBJ1-1, with 8 bases lining up with TRBD1. Germline V gene sequence: CDR1 SGDLS, CDR2 YYNGEE. This CDR3 is built from 18 residues. With 0 bases clipped from V and 1 base from J, the junction kept 11 bases outside the gene matches. CDR3 bases: TGTGCCAGCAGCGTAGCTACGAGGTTTGGGACAGGGAACACTGAAGCTTTCTTT. It encodes CASSVATRFGTGNTEAFF.